This T cell receptor (beta chain) came from a study of cytomegalovirus exposure and HLA in healthy donors. This CDR3 has 14 residues. Germline-derived CDR1 and CDR2 are GTSNPN and SVGIG (reference sequence). V was cut by 3 bases and J by 8 bases, with 19 bases left in between. It was with 60 Vbeta and 13 Jbeta primers that the PCR ran. TCRdb's copy holds only in-frame clones and misses some; the assay was immunoSEQ multiplex PCR. The sample holds about 110,000 clones, about four fifths seen once. There are a few counts of this clone. The target antigen is unknown. Study-level results: Analyzed later, association rates of TCRs varied across HLA loci, with DRB1 most and HLA-C fewest. TCR beta chain V- and J-gene trimming was linked, in a later analysis, to a missense variant in DCLRE1C. A later analysis, which compared TCR beta chains of equal frequency, found the HLA-associated ones more clonally expanded. Cytomegalovirus-associated status was assigned to about 180 TCR beta chains.

This sequence originates from a woman in her sixties in good health and CMV-seropositive. The chain recombines TRBV30 with TRBJ1-1, with D unclear. Source material: PBMCs. This CDR3 reads CAWSRPPRLVEAFF. The DNA of the CDR3 is TGTGCCTGGAGCCGACCACCCCGACTTGTAGAAGCTTTCTTT.